This T cell receptor beta chain was identified in a study of blood T cell repertoires in COVID-19. Looking at the study overall: Sites in the United States, Italy and Spain provided acute and convalescent COVID-19 samples. Sample material is recorded as cDNA or gDNA derived from T cells, B-cell-depleted T cells, or PBMCs.

V trimming: 6 bases; J trimming: 5 bases; junction bases outside the gene matches: 12. Germline values: CDR1 ENHRY, CDR2 SYGVKD. This CDR3 is 16 amino acids long. This clone was recorded once. Under the authors' procedure: Reference gene primer amplification gave nucleated cell count estimates. Sequenced by immunoSEQ multiplex PCR; TCRdb stores in-frame clones only, minus some. V and J calls plus clone size are reproduced from that table; the DNA served to infer D and trimming. In the table there are about 150,000 clones, 75% to 90% of which are singletons. Sample: peripheral blood. This chain uses TRBV10-3 with TRBJ2-7, with 11 bases that match TRBD1. The clonotype was recovered from a man aged 55 to 70 with acute or convalescent COVID-19. In nucleotides, the CDR3 is TGTGCCATCAGGCGATACGGGACAGGGGGTTCCGACGAGCAGTACTTC. Amino acids: CAIRRYGTGGSDEQYF.